The 12 T cell receptor beta chains reported below all come from one sample, sequenced in a study of regulatory T cells in long-lasting Graves disease. CDR3-region Arm-PCR and iRepertoire HTBI primers produced the TCR beta libraries. MiXCR was run by TCRdb on the multiplex PCR reads, yielding one entry per CDR3 protein. The sample shows roughly 220,000 distinct CDR3 sequences, 15% to 20% of them seen only once. Stated time point: newly diagnosed GD, antithyroid drugs for less than 3 months. The authors made the TCR library using RNA they extracted from PBMCs. The sample in question was peripheral blood mononuclear cells (PBMCs), obtained at new diagnosis, from a patient treated with antithyroid drugs. Source of these receptors: a female donor with Graves disease.

As regards this clonotype: This may come from a read error, since a much larger clone is one base off. The chain has TRBV6-4 and TRBJ2-2, with D possibly matching TRBD2 (5 bases). V was pared by 5 bases and J by 7 bases, with 20 bases between. CDR1 MRHNA and CDR2 SNTAGT come from the germline V gene. The CDR3 runs to 16 residues. The CDR3 DNA follows: TGTGCCAGCAGTTACAAACCCCCGGCACGGGGCGGGGAGCTGTTTTTT. Protein sequence: CASSYKPPARGGELFF.

This clonotype was recorded many times. The chain uses TRBV7-2 and TRBJ1-2, with no clear D. CDR3 length equals 14 residues. Trimming shortened V by 1 base and J by 4 bases, and 10 bases separated the two germline ends. In germline, CDR1 is SGHTA, CDR2 FQGNSA. CDR3 bases: TGTGCCAGCAGCTTAGGCCAGGACGGCTATGGCTACACCTTC. Its translation: CASSLGQDGYGYTF.

As to this clonotype: This may stem from a read error, because a much larger clone lies one nucleotide away. V is TRBV20-1 and J is TRBJ2-2, with D perhaps TRBD1 or TRBD2 (5 bases each). Per the germline V gene, CDR1 is DFQATT and CDR2 is SNEGSKA (reference sequence). This CDR3 comprises 14 residues. The CDR3 DNA sequence: TGCAGTGCTAGGGGGCCCCTCGCTGCCGGGGATCTGTTTTTT. Protein: CSARGPLAAGDLFF.

This clonotype was recorded once. This chain uses TRBV2 with TRBJ2-1, with D tentatively TRBD2 (5 bases). Germline loops: CDR1 SNHLY, CDR2 FYNNEI. V was trimmed by 0 bases and J by 10 bases, leaving 10 bases between them. The CDR3 contains 13 residues. CDR3 sequence reads: CASSEARRIEQFF. The CDR3 region has the DNA TGTGCCAGCAGTGAAGCGCGGAGGATAGAGCAGTTCTTC.

Many counts were recorded for this clonotype. This chain joins TRBV9 and TRBJ1-2; a weak D match, TRBD1 (5 bases). The CDR3 is made up of 14 amino acids. Trimming shortened V by 4 bases and J by 14 bases, and 24 bases separated the two germline ends. Germline V gene sequence: CDR1 SGDLS, CDR2 YYNGEE. The CDR3: CASSLFGPLQGLTF. DNA of the CDR3: TGTGCCAGCAGCCTATTCGGCCCCCTTCAGGGTTTAACCTTC. Filled out from reference TRBV9 and TRBJ1-2, the complete variable domain reads DSGVTQTPKHLITATGQRVTLRCSPRSGDLSVYWYQQSLDQGLQFLIQYYNGEERAKGNILERFSAQQFPDLHSELNLSSLELGDSALYFCASSLFGPLQGLTFGSGTRLTVV.

This clonotype was found many times. This sequence joins TRBV7-9 and TRBJ2-1; 12 nucleotides match TRBD2. The CDR3 length is 16 residues. The germline CDR1 and CDR2 sequences are SEHNR and FQNEAQ (reference sequence). V lost 5 bases to trimming and J lost 9 bases; unmatched junction nucleotides: 11. In DNA form, the CDR3 reads TGTGCCAGCAGCCTTGGACTAGCGGGACCCCCGGGTGAGCAGTTCTTC. Its translation is CASSLGLAGPPGEQFF.

This clonotype was found many times. The V and J genes are TRBV2 and TRBJ2-5; D may match TRBD1 or TRBD2 (7 bases each). The J call may be in error: the DNA end matches TRBJ2-1 better. CDR3 size: 14 residues. CDR1 and CDR2 (germline): SNHLY, FYNNEI. CDR3: CASSAQGGIDEQFF. The CDR3 nucleotides are TGTGCCAGCAGTGCCCAGGGGGGGATAGATGAGCAGTTCTTC.

This clonotype was seen ten or more times. V gene TRBV27 combines with J gene TRBJ2-1; D possibly corresponds to TRBD1 (6 bases). V was pared by 6 bases and J by 8 bases, with 23 bases between. The CDR3 extends over 16 amino acids. CDR1 MNHEY and CDR2 SMNVEV come from the germline V gene (reference sequence). Here the CDR3 reads CASRSEVGGDNYEQFF. The DNA of the CDR3 is TGTGCCAGCAGATCTGAGGTAGGGGGAGATAATTATGAGCAGTTCTTC.

CDR3 amino acids: CAWSVLGRQYVYYSNQPQHF. CDR3 nucleotides: TGTGCCTGGAGTGTCCTGGGGAGGCAATACGTCTATTATAGCAATCAGCCCCAGCATTTT. The rearrangement uses TRBV30 and TRBJ1-5; no reliable D call. The germline V and J ends were trimmed by 0 bases and 0 bases, with 24 bases remaining between them. CDR3 size: 20 residues. The germline CDR1 and CDR2 sequences are GTSNPN and SVGIG (reference sequence).

J is TRBJ2-1 and V is TRBV5-4; 7 bases are a match to TRBD2. J gave up 5 bases and V 4 bases, and 9 bases lay outside the gene matches. Germline V gene sequence: CDR1 SGHNT, CDR2 YYREEE (reference sequence). The CDR3 consists of 15 residues. The chain's CDR3 is CASSPAGTTNNEQFF. CDR3 DNA sequence: TGTGCCAGCAGCCCAGCCGGGACTACGAACAATGAGCAGTTCTTC.

The V and J genes are TRBV28 and TRBJ2-1; 9 bases match TRBD2. Gene TRBJ2-3 matches the end of the DNA better, so the J call may be wrong. This CDR3 has 17 amino acids. Germline V gives CDR1 MDHEN, CDR2 SYDVKM. The CDR3 loop is CASSLWAAGGHRDTQYF. CDR3 bases: TGTGCCAGCAGTTTATGGGCAGCGGGAGGTCACAGGGATACGCAGTATTTT.

A note on this clonotype: A far larger clone is only one base removed, so a read error is likely. The chain links TRBV11-3 to TRBJ2-5; either TRBD1 or TRBD2 may supply D (6 bases each). CDR3 length equals 13 residues. Germline CDR1 SGHNT, CDR2 YENEEA. In nucleotides, the CDR3 is TGTGCCGGCAGCTTAGGGGGAGGAGAGACCCAGTACTTC. Translating it yields CAGSLGGGETQYF.